The 11 T cell receptor beta chains in this list originate from one sample, sequenced in a study of blood T cells in healthy people across ages. With a J-beta primer mix and a sample-barcoded 5' primer, a second PCR ran about 7 to 12 cycles. TCRdb analysed the 5' RACE reads with MiXCR anew, one entry per CDR3 protein. Of hundreds of thousands of distinct CDR3 sequences in the sample, roughly 43% were seen once. Sequencing was done on a sample of blood. The source of these receptors is a woman in her sixties in good health.

The genes are TRBV11-2 and TRBJ2-5, with 8 bases matching TRBD1. V was clipped by 5 bases and J by 11 bases; unmatched bases: 10. CDR3 size: 13 residues. The germline V gene encodes CDR1 SGHAT and CDR2 FQNNGV. The CDR3 loop is CASSAHDRGTQYF. CDR3 sequence (DNA): TGTGCCAGCAGCGCACATGACAGGGGCACGCAGTACTTC.

This clonotype was seen a handful of times. This rearrangement joins TRBV7-2 to TRBJ1-2, with TRBD1 matching over 8 bases. The CDR3 loop spans 13 amino acids. With 7 bases clipped from V and 2 bases from J, the junction kept 3 bases outside the gene matches. From germline, CDR1 is SGHTA and CDR2 FQGNSA. CDR3 in DNA: TGTGCCAGCACCGCAGGGGGCAACTATGGCTACACCTTC. It encodes CASTAGGNYGYTF.

This clonotype was counted between two and nine times. The chain joins TRBV6-1 to TRBJ2-1; 8 bases agree with TRBD2. The ends lost 9 bases at V and 6 bases at J; junction bases unmatched: 10. This CDR3 has 14 residues. CDR1 MNHNS and CDR2 SASEGT come from the germline V gene. In DNA, the CDR3 is TGTGCCAGTTGGGCGGGACTAGACCCCAATGAGCAGTTCTTC. It codes for CASWAGLDPNEQFF.

A single count supports this clonotype. This may be a read error: a much more frequent sequence differs by one nucleotide. This chain connects TRBV29-1 to TRBJ2-7; 10 bases line up with TRBD2. With the DNA end fitting TRBJ2-4 better, the J assignment may be wrong. CDR3 length equals 13 residues. Germline V gene data show CDR1 as SQVTM and CDR2 as ANQGSEA. CDR3: CSVEATSGNIQYF. The CDR3 nucleotides read TGCAGCGTTGAGGCGACTAGCGGGAACATTCAGTACTTC.

The table lists this clonotype with a few counts. V is TRBV20-1 and J is TRBJ2-3; 11 nucleotides line up with TRBD2. This CDR3 contains 15 residues. The trim removed 6 bases at V and 0 bases at J, leaving 5 bases unmatched. Germline CDR1 and CDR2: DFQATT and SNEGSKA (reference sequence). CDR3 sequence reads: CSARLAGGSTDTQYF. CDR3 nucleotides: TGCAGTGCCCGTTTAGCGGGAGGGAGCACAGATACGCAGTATTTT.

The chain couples TRBV6-2 or TRBV6-3 to TRBJ2-4; 10 nucleotides agree with TRBD1. The trim removed 6 bases at V and 4 bases at J, leaving 3 bases unmatched. The CDR3 totals 14 residues. The V gene's germline CDR1 is MNHEY and CDR2 SVGEGT. This chain's CDR3 is CASRGTGDKNIQYF. For the CDR3, the DNA is TGTGCCAGCAGGGGGACAGGGGATAAAAACATTCAGTACTTC.

The chain joins TRBV7-2 to TRBJ2-5; 7 bases are a match to TRBD1. CDR3 length equals 14 residues. Germline V gives CDR1 SGHTA, CDR2 FQGNSA. V was clipped by 5 bases and J by 2 bases; unmatched bases: 5. CDR3 in amino acids: CASSRRQGQETQYF. CDR3 coding DNA: TGTGCCAGCAGCCGACGACAGGGACAAGAGACCCAGTACTTC.

The chain employs TRBV6-2 or TRBV6-3 and TRBJ2-7; TRBD2 is a possible D gene (6 bases). Germline CDR1 reads MNHEY; CDR2 reads SVGEGT. The CDR3 runs to 17 residues. Between the trimmed V and J ends, which lost 1 base and 3 bases, there was a span of 19 bases. The DNA of the CDR3 is TGTGCCAGCAGTTACTTCCTGACTAGTCCTTCCTTCTACGAGCAGTACTTC. Translation gives CASSYFLTSPSFYEQYF.

With respect to this clonotype: At one end, the junction sequence differs from germline, possibly due to a read error. This chain connects TRBV5-1 to TRBJ2-5; D possibly corresponds to TRBD2 (6 bases). CDR3 length equals 16 residues. Germline CDR1 SGHRS, CDR2 YFSETQ. The chain's CDR3 is CASSGAGSIHQEAQYF. In DNA form, the CDR3 reads TGCGCCAGCAGCGGTGCGGGGTCAATTCACCAAGAGGCCCAGTACTTC.

As for this clonotype: The junction does not match germline at one end; this may be a read error. This chain connects TRBV6-2 or TRBV6-3 to TRBJ2-3; D is uncertain. This CDR3 region has 15 residues. Germline values: CDR1 MNHEY, CDR2 SVGEGT. The CDR3 nucleotides are TGTGCCAGCAGTTACGGGCCGACGAACACAGATGCGCAGTATTTT. Translation gives CASSYGPTNTDAQYF.

The rearrangement joins TRBV15 to TRBJ2-5; D is unresolved. The DNA end lines up better with TRBJ2-7; the J call may be wrong. In germline, CDR1 is LNHNV, CDR2 YYDKDF (reference sequence). The CDR3 contains 14 residues. In DNA form, the CDR3 reads TGTGCCACCAGCCGTAGACGGGTGGACTACGAGCAGTACTTC. It specifies CATSRRRVDYEQYF.